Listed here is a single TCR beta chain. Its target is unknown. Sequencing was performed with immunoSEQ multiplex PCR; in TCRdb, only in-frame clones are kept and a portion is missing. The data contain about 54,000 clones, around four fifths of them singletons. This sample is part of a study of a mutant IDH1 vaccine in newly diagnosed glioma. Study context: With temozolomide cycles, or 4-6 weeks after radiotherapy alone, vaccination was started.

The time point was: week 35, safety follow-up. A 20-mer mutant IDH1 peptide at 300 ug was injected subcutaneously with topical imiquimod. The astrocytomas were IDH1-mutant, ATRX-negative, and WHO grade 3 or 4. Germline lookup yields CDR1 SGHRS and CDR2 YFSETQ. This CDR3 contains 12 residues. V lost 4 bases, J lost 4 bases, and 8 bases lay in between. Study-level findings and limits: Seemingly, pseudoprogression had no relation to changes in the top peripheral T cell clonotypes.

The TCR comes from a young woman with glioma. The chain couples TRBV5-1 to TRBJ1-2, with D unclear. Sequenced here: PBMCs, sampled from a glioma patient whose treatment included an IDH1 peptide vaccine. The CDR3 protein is CASSPGGYGYTF. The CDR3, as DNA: TGCGCCAGCAGCCCCGGCGGCTATGGCTACACCTTC.